A selection of T cell receptor beta chains follows, all from one sample in a study of early T cells in non-severe SARS-CoV-2 infection. A single record per CDR3 protein comes from TCRdb applying MiXCR to the 5' RACE reads. The data show fewer than 40,000 distinct CDR3 sequences, 5.7% seen once. The sequencing input was whole blood. The receptors were gathered from an adult who was a healthcare worker with PCR-confirmed SARS-CoV-2 infection or an uninfected control (not recorded which). Each CDR3 is given with its conserved first and last residue. D genes are given only for firm matches. Expanded clones are given a class, and other clones once, few, many or no size at all.

many,16,TRBD2,TRBV28,TRBJ2-1,TGTGCCAGCAGTTTATTTCCAGCGGGAGGGATTAATGAGCAGTTCTTC,CASSLFPAGGINEQFF
many,16,TRBD1,TRBV24-1,TRBJ1-1,TGTGCCACCAGTGATTCCGCCGGGACAGGGGGCGTAGAAGCTTTCTTT,CATSDSAGTGGVEAFF
many,16,TRBD1,TRBV11-2,TRBJ2-7,TGTGCCAGCAGCTTAGGCCGGGACAGGGGACTCTACGAGCAGTACTTC,CASSLGRDRGLYEQYF
many,13,TRBD1,TRBV19,TRBJ2-2,TGTGCCAGTAGGACGACAGGGGCCGGGGAGCTGTTTTTT,CASRTTGAGELFF
many,16,TRBD1,TRBV12-3/TRBV12-4,TRBJ2-2,TGTGCCAGCAGCCGGCAGGGGGCAGTTAGGACCGGGGAGCTGTTTTTT,CASSRQGAVRTGELFF
many,14,TRBD2,TRBV20-1,TRBJ2-1,TGCAGTGCTGCTAAGAGCGGGACCAACAATGAGCAGTTCTTC,CSAAKSGTNNEQFF
many,19,TRBD2,TRBV5-4,TRBJ2-2,TGTGCCAGCAGCTTGGCGAGTTTTATGCGGACTAGCGGTTCCGGGGAGCTGTTTTTT,CASSLASFMRTSGSGELFF
many,16,TRBD1,TRBV10-2,TRBJ1-1,TGCGCCAGCACCAGGGACAGGGGGAATCTTTGGGTTGAAGCTTTCTTT,CASTRDRGNLWVEAFF
-,13,TRBD1,TRBV20-1,TRBJ1-2,TGCAGTGCTGAGACAGGGGGCGGCTATGGCTACACCTTC,CSAETGGGYGYTF
few,15,TRBD2,TRBV6-2/TRBV6-3,TRBJ2-5,TGTGCCAGCAGTTGGACTAGAGGCTACCAAGAGACCCAGTACTTC,CASSWTRGYQETQYF
many,17,TRBD2,TRBV10-2,TRBJ2-3,TGCGCCAGCCTACCAGGACTAGCGGGAGAGATCACAGATACGCAGTATTTT,CASLPGLAGEITDTQYF
many,17,TRBD1,TRBV28,TRBJ2-7,TGTGCCAGCAGTTTATATAGGGGGCAGCCCCGACCCATCGAGCAGTACTTC,CASSLYRGQPRPIEQYF
many,14,-,TRBV12-3/TRBV12-4,TRBJ1-6,TGTGCCAGCAGTCCCGACAGGTATAATTCACCCCTCCACTTT,CASSPDRYNSPLHF
many,16,-,TRBV4-3,TRBJ2-6,TGCGCCAGCAGCCAAAATTTCCTCCGTGGGGCCAACGTCCTGACTTTC,CASSQNFLRGANVLTF
many,15,-,TRBV20-1,TRBJ1-5,TGCAGTGCTATCGGCCCAGCTGGTAGCAATCAGCCCCAGCATTTT,CSAIGPAGSNQPQHF
many,15,-,TRBV6-6,TRBJ1-2,TGTGCCAGCAGTTACTCCCGGGACGGATTCTATGGCTACACCTTC,CASSYSRDGFYGYTF
few,13,-,TRBV28,TRBJ2-7,TGTGCCAGCAGCCCGGGACCTTTCTACGAGCAGTACTTC,CASSPGPFYEQYF
many,14,-,TRBV11-2,TRBJ2-7,TGTGCCAGCAGCTTAGCCGCAGGGTCGGGCGAGCAGTACTTC,CASSLAAGSGEQYF
many,17,TRBD2,TRBV7-9,TRBJ2-3,TGTGCCAGCAGCCCTGCGGGACTAGGTGCTGACACAGATACGCAGTATTTT,CASSPAGLGADTDTQYF
many,15,-,TRBV7-6,TRBJ1-3,TGTGCCAGCAGCTTCCAACCGGGAGCTGGAAACACCATATATTTT,CASSFQPGAGNTIYF
many,14,-,TRBV12-3/TRBV12-4,TRBJ1-5,TGTGCCAGCAGTTTAATGGCCTCCAATCAGCCCCAGCATTTT,CASSLMASNQPQHF
many,12,-,TRBV9,TRBJ2-3,TGTGCCAGCAGCGTAGGGTCAGATACGCAGTATTTT,CASSVGSDTQYF
-,18,-,TRBV7-8,TRBJ2-7,TGTGCCAGCAGCTTGGGGACGAATGGGCGGGAATACTTCTACGAGCAGTACTTC,CASSLGTNGREYFYEQYF
many,15,-,TRBV6-4,TRBJ2-1,TGTGCCAGCAGGCGCACGTACGATGGATACAATGAGCAGTTCTTC,CASRRTYDGYNEQFF
few,15,-,TRBV9,TRBJ1-6,TGTGCCAGCAGCGTAGGGGCACGCTATAATTCACCCCTCCACTTT,CASSVGARYNSPLHF
medium-sized,12,TRBD1,TRBV29-1,TRBJ1-1,TGCAGCGGGACAGGGGTGCGCACTGAAGCTTTCTTT,CSGTGVRTEAFF
many,16,TRBD1,TRBV7-9,TRBJ2-3,TGTGCCAGCAGGCCTCGTTACAGGGGGGACACAGATACGCAGTATTTT,CASRPRYRGDTDTQYF
many,17,TRBD2,TRBV7-2,TRBJ2-3,TGTGCCAGCAGCCCAGATAAACTAGCGGCTAGCACAGATACGCAGTATTTT,CASSPDKLAASTDTQYF
many,15,-,TRBV11-3,TRBJ2-2,TGTGCCAGCAGCTTAGATGTGACCCTGACCGGGGAGCTGTTTTTT,CASSLDVTLTGELFF
-,16,-,TRBV12-3/TRBV12-4,TRBJ2-1,TGTGCCAGCAGTTTTCCCCCGGGAGAAGTGGTATATGAGCAGTTCTTC,CASSFPPGEVVYEQFF
many,14,TRBD1,TRBV20-1,TRBJ2-4,TGCAGTGCTAACCTGGGACAGGGGGCAAGCATTCAGTACTTC,CSANLGQGASIQYF
many,16,TRBD1,TRBV27,TRBJ1-6,TGTGCCAGCAGTTCGGGACAGGGGACGGCCAGATCACCCCTCCACTTT,CASSSGQGTARSPLHF
many,14,TRBD2,TRBV20-1,TRBJ2-1,TGCAGTGTCAGTGAGCGGGCTAGCGGCAATGAGCAGTTCTTC,CSVSERASGNEQFF
many,13,-,TRBV10-2,TRBJ1-5,TGCGCCAGCAGTAGGAGGGGTGATCAGCCCCAGCATTTT,CASSRRGDQPQHF
few,15,TRBD1,TRBV6-1,TRBJ2-7,TGTGCCAGCAGTGAAGCGGCAGGGGGCGGATACGAGCAGTACTTC,CASSEAAGGGYEQYF
many,15,-,TRBV5-1,TRBJ1-1,TGCGCCAGCAGCTTGGTGGACAGAATGAACACTGAAGCTTTCTTT,CASSLVDRMNTEAFF
-,13,TRBD1,TRBV6-2/TRBV6-3,TRBJ1-2,TGTGCCAGCAGTCGTACAGGGGCGGAAGGCTACACCTTC,CASSRTGAEGYTF
many,11,-,TRBV20-1,TRBJ2-7,TGCAGTGCTAGAGGTCAGTTCGAGCAGTACTTC,CSARGQFEQYF
many,15,TRBD2,TRBV7-2,TRBJ2-1,TGTGCCAGCAGCTTAGCTAGCGGGTTTTACAATGAGCAGTTCTTC,CASSLASGFYNEQFF
many,14,TRBD2,TRBV11-2,TRBJ2-1,TGTGCCAGCAGCGACGGGAGGGGTTACAATGAGCAGTTCTTC,CASSDGRGYNEQFF
-,16,-,TRBV2,TRBJ2-1,TGTGCCACCGTTTTTAGCGCGGCGAGCTCCTACAATGAGCAGTTCTTC,CATVFSAASSYNEQFF
many,14,-,TRBV11-2,TRBJ2-3,TGTGCCAGCAGCCCGACTTCAACCACAGATACGCAGTATTTT,CASSPTSTTDTQYF
many,13,TRBD1,TRBV18,TRBJ2-3,TGTGCCAGCGCAGGACAGGGAACAGATACGCAGTATTTT,CASAGQGTDTQYF
many,16,-,TRBV27,TRBJ2-2,TGTGCCAGCAGTCCCTCAAGGGGCGCAAACACCGGGGAGCTGTTTTTT,CASSPSRGANTGELFF
many,14,-,TRBV7-9,TRBJ2-5,TGTGCCAGCAGCTCCTACGGGGAGAGTGAGACCCAGTACTTC,CASSSYGESETQYF
few,15,-,TRBV6-2/TRBV6-3,TRBJ2-3,TGTGCCAGCAGTTACCTGGCTAGCTCCCCGGATACGCAGTATTTT,CASSYLASSPDTQYF
-,17,TRBD1,TRBV30,TRBJ1-3,TGTGCCTCCTCCCCTGGGACAGGGAGCCCCTCTGGAAACACCATATATTTT,CASSPGTGSPSGNTIYF